This T cell receptor beta chain came from a study of radiotherapy plus CTLA-4 blockade in lung cancer. Whole-study results and caveats: With interferon-beta, early dynamics of blood T cell clones were reported to best predict response. Radiotherapy was combined with ipilimumab, and tumor-derived TCR clones then expanded in blood.

The ends were cut back, 0 bases at V and 4 bases at J, with 19 bases in the middle. This CDR3 region has 17 residues. Germline-derived CDR1 and CDR2 are LNHNV and YYDKDF (reference sequence). A note on this clone: Its antigen is currently unknown.

TCRdb's table, derived via immunoSEQ multiplex PCR, lists solely in-frame clones and lacks some. In the table there are about 120,000 clones, 70% to 90% of which are singletons. Receiving focal radiation plus CTLA-4 blockade with ipilimumab were patients who had chemo-refractory metastatic non-small-cell lung cancer. Here the sequenced sample was peripheral blood, taken from a patient treated with radiotherapy plus ipilimumab. The chain recombines TRBV15 with TRBJ2-7; tentatively, D is TRBD2 (6 bases). The TCR sequence derives from a human donor with non-small cell lung cancer that progressed on radiotherapy plus ipilimumab. This chain's CDR3 is CATSRDSAGTGRYEQYF. The CDR3 region has the DNA TGTGCCACCAGCAGAGATTCGGCCGGGACTGGGAGGTACGAGCAGTACTTC.